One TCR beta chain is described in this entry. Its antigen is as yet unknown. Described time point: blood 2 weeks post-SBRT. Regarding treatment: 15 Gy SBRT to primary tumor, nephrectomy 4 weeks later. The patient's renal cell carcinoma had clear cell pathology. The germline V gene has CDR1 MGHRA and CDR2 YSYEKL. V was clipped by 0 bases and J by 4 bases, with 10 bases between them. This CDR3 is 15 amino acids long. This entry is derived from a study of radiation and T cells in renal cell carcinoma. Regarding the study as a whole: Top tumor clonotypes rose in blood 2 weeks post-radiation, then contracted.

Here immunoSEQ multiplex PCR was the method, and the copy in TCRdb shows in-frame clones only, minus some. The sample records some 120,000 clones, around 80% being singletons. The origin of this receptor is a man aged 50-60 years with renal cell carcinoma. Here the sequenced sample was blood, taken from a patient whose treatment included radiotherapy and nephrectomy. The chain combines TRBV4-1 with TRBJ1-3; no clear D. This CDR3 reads CASSQDSGLGNTIYF. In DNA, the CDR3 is TGCGCCAGCAGCCAAGATTCGGGGTTGGGAAACACCATATATTTT.